A single sample gave rise to the 7 T cell receptor beta chains below, sequenced in a study of T cell changes during pregnancy in multiple sclerosis. Using immunoSEQ multiplex PCR, the repertoire was profiled, and TCRdb retains in-frame clones only, with some absent. The table records roughly 90,000 clones, less than 95% of them present only once. Sequenced here: peripheral blood, sampled in the first trimester of pregnancy. All receptors come from a female donor in good health, enrolled as a control in a pregnancy study.

A word on this clone: The germline gene is not matched at one end of the junction; a read error may be the cause. V usage is TRBV7-7 and J usage is TRBJ2-2; D unresolved. Germline V gene data show CDR1 as SSHAT and CDR2 as FNYEAQ (reference sequence). The CDR3 has 14 amino acids. This CDR3 reads CASSPRGNTGELFF. In nucleotides, the CDR3 is TGTGCTAGCAGCCCAAGAGGGAACACCGGGGAGCTGTTTTTT. The full variable domain, rest sourced from reference TRBV7-7 and TRBJ2-2, is GAGVSQSPRYKVTKRGQDVTLRCDPISSHATLYWYQQALGQGPEFLTYFNYEAQPDKSGLPSDRFSAERPEGSISTLTIQRTEQRDSAMYRCASSPRGNTGELFFGEGSRLTVL.

The rearrangement links TRBV9 to TRBJ1-1; D gene ambiguous. V lost 0 bases to trimming and J lost 6 bases, with 15 bases between them. Germline V gene lookup returns CDR1 SGDLS and CDR2 YYNGEE. The CDR3 length is 15 residues. The DNA of the CDR3 is TGTGCCAGCAGCGTAGATCGTGGCAGGCACTCTGAAGCTTTCTTT. Its protein is CASSVDRGRHSEAFF.

The chain uses TRBV7-3 and TRBJ1-2; D perhaps matches TRBD1 (6 bases). The ends were cut back, 1 base at V and 8 bases at J, with 17 bases in the middle. In germline, CDR1 is SGHTA, CDR2 FQGTGA. The CDR3 has 15 residues. In nucleotides, the CDR3 is TGTGCCAGCAGCTTAAACGGCAGGGGCGATAGCGGCTACACCTTC. It translates to CASSLNGRGDSGYTF.

The chain carries TRBV7-9 and TRBJ1-1; no firm D call. CDR3 length: 15 amino acids. The V gene lost 5 bases and the J gene lost 0 bases, with 13 bases spanning the gap. Germline values: CDR1 SEHNR, CDR2 FQNEAQ (reference sequence). This CDR3 is CASSPNTALNTEAFF. The DNA for the CDR3 is TGTGCCAGCAGCCCAAACACCGCTCTGAACACTGAAGCTTTCTTT.

On this clone itself: Compared with germline, one end of the junction differs, possibly owing to a read error. J is TRBJ2-7 and V is TRBV5-1; D is possibly TRBD2 (6 bases). The CDR3 runs to 13 residues. The germline V gene has CDR1 SGHRS and CDR2 YFSETQ. CDR3 protein: CASSPEGTGTTVF. The CDR3 DNA reads as TGCGCCAGCAGCCCGGAAGGGACTGGAACCACGGTATTC.

The V gene is TRBV13, the J gene TRBJ2-7; 7 bases match TRBD1. Per germline, CDR1 PRHDT and CDR2 FYEKMQ (reference sequence). V shed 5 bases, J shed 0 bases, and the junction held 7 bases outside the gene matches. The CDR3 loop spans 15 amino acids. In DNA form, the CDR3 reads TGTGCCAGCAGCCCTACCGGGGACAGCTCCTACGAGCAGTACTTC. This encodes CASSPTGDSSYEQYF.

The CDR3 DNA is TGTGCCAGCAGCATGGACAGGGTCTGGACTGAAGCTTTCTTT. This sequence encodes CASSMDRVWTEAFF. The rearrangement links TRBV11-2 to TRBJ1-1; 8 positions match TRBD1. This CDR3 region has 14 residues. Germline assignment: CDR1 SGHAT and CDR2 FQNNGV. Unmatched junction bases numbered 7, after V lost 5 bases and J lost 5 bases.